The present T cell receptor beta chain was sequenced within a study of human T cells and chemical hapten exposure. It was the library that attached unique molecular identifiers to individual cDNA molecules. MiXCR was run by TCRdb on the RACE reads, yielding one entry per CDR3 protein. Of about 81,000 distinct CDR3 sequences in the sample, about 10% were seen once. Between the trimmed V and J ends, which lost 4 bases and 0 bases, there was a span of 13 bases. Germline V gives CDR1 SEHNR, CDR2 FQNEAQ (reference sequence). CDR3 length: 16 residues. The sample's time point: patch test 2, 6 weeks after DPC sensitization. As to treatment: therapeutic diphenylcyclopropenone sensitization with weekly scalp DPC. The total RNA was obtained from whole blood that was not fractionated. Study-wide points: Significantly greater numbers of large CDR3 similarity clusters came from expanded TCRs than from controls. With DPC sensitization, TCRs exceeding 1 in 1000 frequency showed no change.

This clonotype appeared many times. Its specificity is not known. The V and J genes are TRBV7-9 and TRBJ2-1, with D maybe TRBD2 (5 bases). The specimen comprised whole blood, sampled in connection with sensitization to the hapten diphenylcyclopropenone (DPC). This sequence originates from a woman aged 25 to 39 with alopecia areata. Some clones in this sample may be carry-over from other donors' samples. This chain's CDR3 is CASSWVRGSSYNEQFF. As DNA, the CDR3 is TGTGCCAGCAGCTGGGTCCGGGGTAGCTCCTACAATGAGCAGTTCTTC.